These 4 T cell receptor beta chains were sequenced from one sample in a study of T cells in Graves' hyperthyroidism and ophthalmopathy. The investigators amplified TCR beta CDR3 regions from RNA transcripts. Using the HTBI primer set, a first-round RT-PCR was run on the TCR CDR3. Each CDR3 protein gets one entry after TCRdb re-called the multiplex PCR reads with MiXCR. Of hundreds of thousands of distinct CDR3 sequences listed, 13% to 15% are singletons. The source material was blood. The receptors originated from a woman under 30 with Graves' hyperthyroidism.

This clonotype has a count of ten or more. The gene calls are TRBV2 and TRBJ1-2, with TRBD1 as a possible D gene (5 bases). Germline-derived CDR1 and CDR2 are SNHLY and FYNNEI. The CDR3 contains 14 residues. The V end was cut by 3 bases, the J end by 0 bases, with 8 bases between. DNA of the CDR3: TGTGCCAGCAGTGAGGGACGCACTAACTATGGCTACACCTTC. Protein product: CASSEGRTNYGYTF.

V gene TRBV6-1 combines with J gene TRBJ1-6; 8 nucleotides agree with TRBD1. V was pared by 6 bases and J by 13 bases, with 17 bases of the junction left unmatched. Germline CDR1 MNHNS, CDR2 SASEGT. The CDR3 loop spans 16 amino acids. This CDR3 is CASRVTGEGSWVPLHF. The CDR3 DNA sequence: TGTGCCAGCAGGGTGACAGGGGAGGGGAGTTGGGTGCCCCTCCACTTT.

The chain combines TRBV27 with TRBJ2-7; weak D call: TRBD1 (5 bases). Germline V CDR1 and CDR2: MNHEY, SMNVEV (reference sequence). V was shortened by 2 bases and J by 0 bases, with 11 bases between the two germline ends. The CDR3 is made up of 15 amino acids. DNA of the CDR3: TGTGCCAGCAGTTTACAGGGCCAACCCTCCTACGAGCAGTACTTC. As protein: CASSLQGQPSYEQYF.

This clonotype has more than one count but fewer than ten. The DNA for the CDR3 is TGTGCCAGCAGCCGCGGGGATCTGGGAAACACTGAAGCTTTCTTT. Translating gives CASSRGDLGNTEAFF. The chain has TRBV7-2 and TRBJ1-1; D call uncertain. Germline assignment: CDR1 SGHTA and CDR2 FQGNSA. V was clipped by 5 bases and J by 2 bases, with 15 bases between them. CDR3 length: 15 amino acids. The full variable domain, in which reference TRBV7-2 and TRBJ1-1 provide the parts outside the CDR3, is GAGVSQSPSNKVTEKGKDVELRCDPISGHTALYWYRQSLGQGLEFLIYFQGNSAPDKSGLPSDRFSAERTGGSVSTLTIQRTQQEDSAVYLCASSRGDLGNTEAFFGQGTRLTVV.